The 6 T cell receptor beta chains reported below all come from one sample, sequenced in a study of cytomegalovirus exposure and HLA in healthy donors. A multiplex PCR was run with 60 Vbeta primers and 13 Jbeta primers. Assay used: immunoSEQ multiplex PCR; TCRdb lists only in-frame clones, some missing. In the table there are around 160,000 clones, under 85% of which are singletons. The sample was PBMCs. The receptors shown here come from a man aged 50 to 60 in good health and CMV-seropositive.

This chain connects TRBV2 to TRBJ1-4, with D possibly TRBD1 on 6 matching bases. Germline assignment: CDR1 SNHLY and CDR2 FYNNEI. The CDR3 runs 15 residues. Trimming shortened V by 4 bases and J by 5 bases, and 14 bases separated the two germline ends. As DNA, the CDR3 is TGTGCCAGCAGTGTCTGGACAGAGTCAAATGAAAAACTGTTTTTT. Translation: CASSVWTESNEKLFF. The entire variable domain, with the rest obtained from reference TRBV2 and TRBJ1-4, is as follows: EPEVTQTPSHQVTQMGQEVILRCVPISNHLYFYWYRQILGQKVEFLVSFYNNEISEKSEIFDDQFSVERPDGSNFTLKIRSTKLEDSAMYFCASSVWTESNEKLFFGSGTQLSVL.

V is TRBV6-6 and J is TRBJ1-2; TRBD1 is a possible D gene (5 bases). Looked up from germline, CDR1 is MNHNY and CDR2 is SVGAGI (reference sequence). This CDR3 spans 15 amino acids. Trimming took off 2 bases at V and 8 bases at J, with 18 bases between the two ends. CDR3 loop: CASSYPGWQGGGYTF. As DNA, the CDR3 is TGTGCCAGCAGTTACCCCGGCTGGCAGGGTGGCGGCTACACCTTC.

The chain employs TRBV9 and TRBJ2-3; 7 positions agree with TRBD1. The CDR3 has 16 amino acids. The J segment lost 0 bases and the V segment lost 0 bases, leaving 4 bases of the junction unmatched. Germline assignment: CDR1 SGDLS and CDR2 YYNGEE. The CDR3 DNA reads TGTGCCAGCAGCGTAGAGACAGGGCATAGCACAGATACGCAGTATTTT. Protein sequence: CASSVETGHSTDTQYF.

The chain uses TRBV2 and TRBJ2-7, with 11 bases aligning to TRBD2. Germline-derived CDR1 and CDR2 are SNHLY and FYNNEI. Unmatched junction bases numbered 12, after V lost 7 bases and J lost 1 base. This CDR3 has 17 amino acids. CDR3 sequence: CASMWATSGRKSYEQYF. In DNA, the CDR3 is TGTGCCAGCATGTGGGCCACTAGCGGGAGAAAGTCCTACGAGCAGTACTTC.

The genes are TRBV30 and TRBJ2-6; TRBD2 matches 9 bases. The CDR3 is 18 amino acids. The J segment lost 1 base and the V segment lost 3 bases, leaving 10 bases of the junction unmatched. The germline CDR1 and CDR2 sequences are GTSNPN and SVGIG (reference sequence). The CDR3 loop is CAWSAAGGLSSGANVLTF. The CDR3 coding sequence is TGTGCCTGGAGCGCCGCGGGGGGGTTATCGTCTGGGGCCAACGTCCTGACTTTC.

The J gene is TRBJ2-1, the V gene TRBV4-1; D may be TRBD2 (5 bases). There are 13 residues in the CDR3. CDR1 MGHRA and CDR2 YSYEKL come from the germline V gene. With 0 bases removed from V and 10 bases from J, the gap between germline ends came to 10 bases. The CDR3 here is CASSQELAWEQFF. For the CDR3, the DNA is TGCGCCAGCAGCCAAGAGTTAGCGTGGGAGCAGTTCTTC.